The present TCR beta chain was sequenced within a study of blood T cell repertoires in COVID-19. Overall study context: Whether acute or convalescent, the COVID-19 samples came from the United States, Italy and Spain. Sources were T cells, B-cell-depleted T cells, or PBMCs; the material itself was cDNA or gDNA.

Seattle enrolled patients during active infection and tracked them longitudinally. The table came from immunoSEQ multiplex PCR; TCRdb's copy has only in-frame clones and leaves some out. The sample records 60,000 or so clones, approximately 80% being singletons. The junction had 5 bases not matched to a gene; V was cut back by 0 bases and J by 4 bases. Germline V gene lookup returns CDR1 LGHNA and CDR2 YSLEER. This CDR3 is 17 amino acids long. This sequence joins TRBV4-3 and TRBJ1-6; 8 positions match TRBD1. Input material: peripheral blood. The source of this sequence is a young man with COVID-19, enrolled during active disease. As DNA, the CDR3 is TGCGCCAGCAGCCAAGATGCCCGGGACAGGTATAATTCACCCCTCCACTTT. Translating gives CASSQDARDRYNSPLHF.